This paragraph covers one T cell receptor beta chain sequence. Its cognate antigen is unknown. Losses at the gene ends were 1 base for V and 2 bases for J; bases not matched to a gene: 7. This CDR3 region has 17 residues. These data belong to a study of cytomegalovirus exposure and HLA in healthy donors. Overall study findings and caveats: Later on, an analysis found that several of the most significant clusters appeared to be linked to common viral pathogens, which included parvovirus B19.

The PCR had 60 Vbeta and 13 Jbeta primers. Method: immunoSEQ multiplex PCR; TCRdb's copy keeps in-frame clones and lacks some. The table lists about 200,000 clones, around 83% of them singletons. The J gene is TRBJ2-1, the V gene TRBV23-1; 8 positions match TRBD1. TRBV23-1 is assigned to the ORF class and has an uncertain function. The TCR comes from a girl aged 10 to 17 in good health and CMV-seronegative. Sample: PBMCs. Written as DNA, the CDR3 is TGCGCCAGCAGTCAATGCCTCGGACAGGGTGCCTACAATGAGCAGTTCTTC. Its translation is CASSQCLGQGAYNEQFF.